This T cell receptor beta chain was recorded in a study of cytomegalovirus exposure and HLA in healthy donors. Study-wide points: As confirmed in vitro, a few CMV-associated chains were specific for CMV antigens. Most TCR sequences were rare, but some public TCRs occurred in many donors.

The CDR3 is 11 residues long. Germline V gene data show CDR1 as KGHSY and CDR2 as FQNENV. Trimming took 9 bases from V and 3 from J, leaving 8 bases between them. A word on this clone: What it binds is not known.

Produced via immunoSEQ multiplex PCR; TCRdb's table is partial and in-frame only. The table includes roughly 150,000 clones, about four fifths detected once. The sequencing sample was made of PBMCs. The TCR was taken from a man aged 25 to 40 in good health and CMV-seropositive. The chain joins TRBV16 to TRBJ1-2, with D perhaps matching TRBD1 (6 bases). The CDR3 spells CASRTDYGYTF. The CDR3, as DNA: TGTGCCAGTCGGACAGACTATGGCTACACCTTC.